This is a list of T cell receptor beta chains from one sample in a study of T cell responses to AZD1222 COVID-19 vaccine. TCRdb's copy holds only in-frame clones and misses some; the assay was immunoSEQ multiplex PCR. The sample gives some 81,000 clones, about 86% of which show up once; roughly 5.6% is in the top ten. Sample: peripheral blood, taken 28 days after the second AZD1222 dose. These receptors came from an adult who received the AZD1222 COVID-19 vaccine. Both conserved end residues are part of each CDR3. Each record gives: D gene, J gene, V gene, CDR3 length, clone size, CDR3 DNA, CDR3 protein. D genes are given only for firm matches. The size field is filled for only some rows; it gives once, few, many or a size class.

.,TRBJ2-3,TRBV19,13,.,TGTGCCAGTAGTATGCGGTCGGGAGATACGCAGTATTTT,CASSMRSGDTQYF
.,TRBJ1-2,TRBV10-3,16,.,TGTGCCATCAGTGAGTCGGGGGGGGCGACGAACTATGGCTACACCTTC,CAISESGGATNYGYTF
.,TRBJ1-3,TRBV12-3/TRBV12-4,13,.,TGTGCCAGCAGTTTAGTCCGGGGAAACACCATATATTTT,CASSLVRGNTIYF
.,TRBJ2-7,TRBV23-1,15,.,TGCGCCAGCAGTCAATCGGTTGGGGGGTTAGGCGAGCAGTACTTC,CASSQSVGGLGEQYF
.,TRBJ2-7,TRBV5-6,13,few,TGTGCCAGCAGCTTCGGCTACCTGACCGTCCAGTGGTTC,CASSFGYLTVQWF
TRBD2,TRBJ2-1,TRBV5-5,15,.,TGTGCCAGCCTACAAACTAGCGGGAAGTCCCATGAGCAGTTCTTC,CASLQTSGKSHEQFF
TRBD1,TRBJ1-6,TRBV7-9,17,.,TGTGCCAGCAGCCCCTGGGACAGACTAACGAGCGATTCACCCCTCCACTTT,CASSPWDRLTSDSPLHF
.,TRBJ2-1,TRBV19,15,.,TGTGCCAGTAGTACCCTCAGGGGTAGGGTCAATGAGCAGTTCTTC,CASSTLRGRVNEQFF
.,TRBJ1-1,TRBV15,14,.,TGTGCCACCAGCAATAGAAAGGTTCCCACTGAAGCTTTCTTT,CATSNRKVPTEAFF
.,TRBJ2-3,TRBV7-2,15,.,TGTGCCAGCAGCTTACGCCTAGCCGGCACAGATACGCAGTATTTT,CASSLRLAGTDTQYF
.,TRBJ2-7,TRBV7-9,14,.,TGTGCCAGCAGCCCGAGGGGGTCGGCCTACGAGCAGTACTTC,CASSPRGSAYEQYF